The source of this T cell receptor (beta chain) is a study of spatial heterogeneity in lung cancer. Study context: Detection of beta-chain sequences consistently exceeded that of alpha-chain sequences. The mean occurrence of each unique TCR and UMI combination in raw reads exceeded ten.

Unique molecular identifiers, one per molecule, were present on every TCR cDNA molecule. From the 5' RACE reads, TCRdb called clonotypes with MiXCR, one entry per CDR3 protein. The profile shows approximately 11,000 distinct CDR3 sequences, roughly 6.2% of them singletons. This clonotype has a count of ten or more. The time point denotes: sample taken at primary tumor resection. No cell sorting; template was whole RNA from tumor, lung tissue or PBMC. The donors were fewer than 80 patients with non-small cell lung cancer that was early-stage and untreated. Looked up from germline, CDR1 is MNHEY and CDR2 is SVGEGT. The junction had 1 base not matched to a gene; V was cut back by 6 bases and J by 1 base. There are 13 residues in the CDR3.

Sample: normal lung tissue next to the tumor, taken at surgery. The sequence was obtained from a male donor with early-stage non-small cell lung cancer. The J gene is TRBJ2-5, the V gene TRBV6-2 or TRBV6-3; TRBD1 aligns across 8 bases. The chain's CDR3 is CASSGQGQETQYF. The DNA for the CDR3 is TGTGCCAGCAGCGGACAGGGCCAAGAGACCCAGTACTTC.